This TCR beta chain was sequenced in a study of blood T cell repertoires in COVID-19. Germline values: CDR1 LNHDA, CDR2 SQIVND (reference sequence). The CDR3 totals 17 residues. Germline trimming cut 7 bases from V and 3 bases from J; bases unmatched to any gene: 8. The authors' processing: Using reference gene primer amplification, nucleated cell counts were estimated. Libraries were prepared by immunoSEQ multiplex PCR; TCRdb keeps only in-frame clonotypes and omits some of them. V, J and clone size derive from that table, while D and trimming were established from the DNA sequence. The profile shows 160,000 or so clones, about four fifths of them singletons. This clone appeared once.

The TCR comes from a man between 60 and 70 years old who had recovered from COVID-19. What was sequenced was PBMCs or T cells enriched from blood (not recorded which). This chain links TRBV19 with TRBJ2-2; 13 bases map to TRBD2. CDR3 loop: CASTGGLAGAHTGELFF. The CDR3 coding sequence is TGTGCCAGTACCGGTGGACTAGCGGGGGCCCACACCGGGGAGCTGTTTTTT. Drawing the rest from reference TRBV19 and TRBJ2-2, the complete variable domain is DGGITQSPKYLFRKEGQNVTLSCEQNLNHDAMYWYRQDPGQGLRLIYYSQIVNDFQKGDIAEGYSVSREKKESFPLTVTSAQKNPTAFYLCASTGGLAGAHTGELFFGEGSRLTVL.